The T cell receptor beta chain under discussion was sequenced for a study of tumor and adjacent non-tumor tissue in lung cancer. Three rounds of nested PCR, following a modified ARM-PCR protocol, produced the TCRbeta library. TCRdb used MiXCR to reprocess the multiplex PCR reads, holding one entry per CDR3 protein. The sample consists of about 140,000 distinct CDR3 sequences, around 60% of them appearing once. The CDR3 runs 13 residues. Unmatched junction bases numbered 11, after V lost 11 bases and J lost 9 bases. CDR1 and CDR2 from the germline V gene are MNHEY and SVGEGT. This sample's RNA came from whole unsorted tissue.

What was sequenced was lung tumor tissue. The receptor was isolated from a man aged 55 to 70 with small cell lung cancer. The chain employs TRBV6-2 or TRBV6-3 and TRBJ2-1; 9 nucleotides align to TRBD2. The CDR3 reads CAGSVAGAAEQFF. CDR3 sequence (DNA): TGTGCCGGATCTGTAGCGGGAGCGGCTGAGCAGTTCTTC.